Each of the 23 T cell receptor beta chains below was sequenced from the same sample in a study of radiotherapy plus CTLA-4 blockade in lung cancer. Assay: immunoSEQ multiplex PCR; the TCRdb copy retains only in-frame clones and omits some. The sample holds 35,000 to 50,000 clones, 55% to 80% seen once. Sequenced material: peripheral blood, taken from a patient treated with radiotherapy plus ipilimumab. The receptors stem from a human donor with non-small cell lung cancer who had a partial response to radiotherapy plus ipilimumab.

CDR3 sequence reads: CASSSTGNHNEQFF. Written as DNA, the CDR3 is TGTGCCAGCAGCTCGACAGGGAACCACAATGAGCAGTTCTTC. The rearrangement uses TRBV11-2 and TRBJ2-1; 7 bases are a match to TRBD1. J was trimmed by 5 bases and V by 4 bases; bases with no gene match: 5. The CDR3 loop spans 14 amino acids. Per the germline V gene, CDR1 is SGHAT and CDR2 is FQNNGV. Full variable domain (rest looked up from reference TRBV11-2 and TRBJ2-1): EAGVAQSPRYKIIEKRQSVAFWCNPISGHATLYWYQQILGQGPKLLIQFQNNGVVDDSQLPKDRFSAERLKGVDSTLKIQPAKLEDSAVYLCASSSTGNHNEQFFGPGTRLTVL.

The gene calls are TRBV19 and TRBJ2-2; D call uncertain. The CDR3 loop spans 12 amino acids. From germline, CDR1 is LNHDA and CDR2 SQIVND (reference sequence). The germline V and J ends were trimmed by 5 bases and 5 bases, with 6 bases remaining between them. CDR3 sequence: CASSSRTGELFF. The CDR3 region has the DNA TGTGCCAGTAGTTCCCGTACCGGGGAGCTGTTTTTT. Full variable domain (remainder filled in from reference TRBV19 and TRBJ2-2): DGGITQSPKYLFRKEGQNVTLSCEQNLNHDAMYWYRQDPGQGLRLIYYSQIVNDFQKGDIAEGYSVSREKKESFPLTVTSAQKNPTAFYLCASSSRTGELFFGEGSRLTVL.

This chain's CDR3 is CAWSTRGFDQPQHF. CDR3 nucleotide sequence: TGTGCCTGGAGTACCAGGGGATTTGATCAGCCCCAGCATTTT. V is TRBV30 and J is TRBJ1-5; maybe TRBD1 (6 bases). The V gene lost 2 bases and the J gene lost 5 bases, with 13 bases spanning the gap. The CDR3 has 14 residues. From germline, CDR1 is GTSNPN and CDR2 SVGIG (reference sequence).

The V call is TRBV2, the J call TRBJ2-5; D is perhaps TRBD2 (5 bases). CDR1 and CDR2 (germline): SNHLY, FYNNEI. This CDR3 is built from 15 residues. V was shortened by 6 bases and J by 2 bases, with 16 bases between the two germline ends. The CDR3 loop reads CASRGLTGRQETQYF. The CDR3 DNA reads TGTGCCAGCAGGGGTTTAACGGGGAGACAAGAGACCCAGTACTTC. Drawing the rest from reference TRBV2 and TRBJ2-5, the complete variable domain is EPEVTQTPSHQVTQMGQEVILRCVPISNHLYFYWYRQILGQKVEFLVSFYNNEISEKSEIFDDQFSVERPDGSNFTLKIRSTKLEDSAMYFCASRGLTGRQETQYFGPGTRLLVL.

CDR3 loop: CASSSTGFTEAFF. In DNA form, the CDR3 reads TGTGCCAGCAGCTCGACAGGGTTCACTGAAGCTTTCTTT. V usage is TRBV7-6 and J usage is TRBJ1-1; 7 bases fit TRBD1. CDR1 is SGHVS, CDR2 FNYEAQ, per germline. Unmatched junction bases numbered 3, after V lost 4 bases and J lost 4 bases. The CDR3 consists of 13 residues.

The sample holds one count of this clone. The chain uses TRBV2 and TRBJ2-5; 12 nucleotides agree with TRBD1. The DNA end is more similar to TRBJ2-7, so the J call may be wrong. CDR1 and CDR2 (germline): SNHLY, FYNNEI. The CDR3 covers 16 residues. CDR3 in amino acids: CASRVGTGGHVDEQYF. For the CDR3, the DNA is TGTGCCAGCAGGGTGGGGACAGGGGGCCACGTCGACGAGCAGTACTTC.

CDR3 sequence (DNA): TGTGCCAGCAGCGTAGGAAGACTAGCGGGGGGGGAGCTGTTTTTT. Its translation: CASSVGRLAGGELFF. The J gene is TRBJ2-2, the V gene TRBV9; 11 bases map to TRBD2. Germline trimming cut 0 bases from V and 8 bases from J; bases unmatched to any gene: 3. Germline V CDR1 and CDR2: SGDLS, YYNGEE. The CDR3 runs to 15 residues.

The chain employs TRBV18 and TRBJ2-5; D ambiguous. The V end was cut by 2 bases, the J end by 0 bases, with 7 bases between. The germline V gene has CDR1 KGHSH and CDR2 LQKENI. The CDR3 extends over 14 amino acids. In DNA form, the CDR3 reads TGTGCCAGCTCACCAATGGGCTACCAAGAGACCCAGTACTTC. Protein product: CASSPMGYQETQYF.

The V call is TRBV6-1, the J call TRBJ1-1, with 8 bases fitting TRBD1. CDR3 length: 13 residues. J gave up 4 bases and V 6 bases, and 4 bases lay outside the gene matches. The germline V gene encodes CDR1 MNHNS and CDR2 SASEGT. CDR3 sequence (DNA): TGTGCCAGCAGGGACAGGGCATTCACTGAAGCTTTCTTT. This sequence encodes CASRDRAFTEAFF.

A few counts support this clone. J is TRBJ2-1 and V is TRBV7-9; 8 bases are a match to TRBD1. The CDR3 contains 15 residues. The germline V gene has CDR1 SEHNR and CDR2 FQNEAQ (reference sequence). J gave up 7 bases and V 5 bases, and 10 bases lay outside the gene matches. CDR3 sequence reads: CASSQRQGARNEQFF. The CDR3 DNA follows: TGTGCCAGCAGCCAGAGGCAGGGGGCGCGGAATGAGCAGTTCTTC.

The V and J genes are TRBV6-5 and TRBJ1-1, with 7 bases that match TRBD1. The junction had 6 bases not matched to a gene; V was cut back by 6 bases and J by 5 bases. Germline-derived CDR1 and CDR2 are MNHEY and SVGAGI. This CDR3 is built from 13 residues. The CDR3 coding sequence is TGTGCCAGCAGCCACAGGGGTTTGACTGAAGCTTTCTTT. Its protein product is CASSHRGLTEAFF.

This clone appeared many times. This chain uses TRBV4-3 with TRBJ1-4; D is perhaps TRBD1 (5 bases). The CDR3 extends over 16 amino acids. Trimming took off 0 bases at V and 2 bases at J, with 10 bases between the two ends. CDR1 and CDR2 (germline): LGHNA, YSLEER. The CDR3 reads CASSQDRVVTNEKLFF. DNA of the CDR3: TGCGCCAGCAGCCAAGACAGGGTCGTGACTAATGAAAAACTGTTTTTT.

The chain's CDR3 is CASSGNTDNTGELFF. The CDR3 DNA reads as TGTGCCAGCAGTGGCAACACAGATAACACCGGGGAGCTGTTTTTT. The chain joins TRBV2 to TRBJ2-2; D gene ambiguous. Germline CDR1 and CDR2: SNHLY and FYNNEI. V gave up 4 bases and J gave up 2 bases, with 11 bases separating them. CDR3 length: 15 amino acids. The complete variable domain, with remaining parts taken from reference TRBV2 and TRBJ2-2, reads EPEVTQTPSHQVTQMGQEVILRCVPISNHLYFYWYRQILGQKVEFLVSFYNNEISEKSEIFDDQFSVERPDGSNFTLKIRSTKLEDSAMYFCASSGNTDNTGELFFGEGSRLTVL.

Of note for this clone: An end of the junction does not agree with germline; a read error may underlie this. The V gene is TRBV7-7, the J gene TRBJ2-7; the match to TRBD1 covers 8 bases. The CDR3 covers 14 residues. CDR1 SSHAT and CDR2 FNYEAQ come from the germline V gene (reference sequence). CDR3 in DNA: TGTGCTAGCAGCCCCGGGACAGGAGACTACGAGCAGTACTTC. Amino acid sequence: CASSPGTGDYEQYF.

The V and J genes are TRBV11-1 and TRBJ1-1, with D unresolved. V lost 1 base, J lost 1 base, and 7 bases lay in between. Germline CDR1 SGHAT, CDR2 FQDESV (reference sequence). The length of the CDR3 is 14 residues. Here the CDR3 reads CASSLVLGNTEAFF. The CDR3 nucleotides read TGTGCCAGCAGCTTAGTACTCGGGAACACTGAAGCTTTCTTT.

V gene TRBV6-5 combines with J gene TRBJ2-7; 7 nucleotides agree with TRBD2. With V trimmed by 7 bases and J by 2 bases, 11 bases remained unmatched. This CDR3 spans 15 amino acids. Germline V gives CDR1 MNHEY, CDR2 SVGAGI. This chain's CDR3 is CASKTGGFGTYEQYF. The CDR3 DNA sequence: TGTGCCAGCAAAACCGGGGGGTTTGGCACCTACGAGCAGTACTTC.

V is TRBV6-5 and J is TRBJ1-1; TRBD1 might be the D (5 bases). CDR1 and CDR2 from the germline V gene are MNHEY and SVGAGI. The germline V and J ends were trimmed by 5 bases and 3 bases, with 13 bases remaining between them. This CDR3 is 14 amino acids long. The chain's CDR3 is CASSTGGGDTEAFF. The DNA for the CDR3 is TGTGCCAGCAGTACGGGGGGAGGGGACACTGAAGCTTTCTTT.

V usage is TRBV7-3 and J usage is TRBJ2-2; D possibly corresponds to TRBD2 (6 bases). The length of the CDR3 is 16 residues. CDR1 and CDR2 (germline): SGHTA, FQGTGA. V lost 5 bases to trimming and J lost 1 base, with 14 bases between them. This CDR3 reads CASSLSAGLNTGELFF. The CDR3 bases are TGTGCCAGCAGCCTCTCGGCGGGGTTGAACACCGGGGAGCTGTTTTTT.

CDR3 sequence (DNA): TGTGCCAGCAGCCCGGGACAGGGTAACTGGGAGACCCAGTACTTC. It is translated as CASSPGQGNWETQYF. The genes are TRBV9 and TRBJ2-5, with 9 bases aligning to TRBD1. Per the germline V gene, CDR1 is SGDLS and CDR2 is YYNGEE. After removal of 4 bases from V and 5 bases from J, the junction contained 9 bases not matched to a gene. The CDR3 has 15 residues. Based on the CDR3 plus reference TRBV9 and TRBJ2-5, the full variable domain is DSGVTQTPKHLITATGQRVTLRCSPRSGDLSVYWYQQSLDQGLQFLIQYYNGEERAKGNILERFSAQQFPDLHSELNLSSLELGDSALYFCASSPGQGNWETQYFGPGTRLLVL.

V is TRBV5-1 and J is TRBJ2-5; no clear D gene. In germline, CDR1 is SGHRS, CDR2 YFSETQ. V lost 2 bases and J lost 3, with 2 bases in between. The CDR3 covers 11 residues. CDR3 sequence: CASSFEETQYF. Written as DNA, the CDR3 is TGCGCCAGCAGCTTCGAAGAGACCCAGTACTTC.

In its sample, this clone was seen a few times. The CDR3 here is CASRQTGGVDTQYF. CDR3 nucleotides: TGTGCCAGCAGACAGACAGGGGGCGTAGATACGCAGTATTTT. The J gene is TRBJ2-3, the V gene TRBV7-2, with 10 positions matching TRBD1. V was clipped by 6 bases and J by 5 bases; unmatched bases: 5. The germline V gene has CDR1 SGHTA and CDR2 FQGNSA. The CDR3 covers 14 residues.

The chain combines TRBV19 with TRBJ1-6; TRBD1 aligns across 10 bases. CDR3 size: 13 residues. With V trimmed by 8 bases and J by 10 bases, 5 bases remained unmatched. Germline assignment: CDR1 LNHDA and CDR2 SQIVND (reference sequence). The CDR3 nucleotides read TGTGCCAGTTCCGGGACAGGGGTCTCACCCCTCCACTTT. Amino acids: CASSGTGVSPLHF.

V is TRBV30 and J is TRBJ2-7, with D perhaps matching TRBD2 (6 bases). The length of the CDR3 is 13 residues. V gave up 8 bases and J gave up 6 bases, with 20 bases separating them. CDR1 GTSNPN and CDR2 SVGIG come from the germline V gene (reference sequence). Here the CDR3 reads CAGEEGFTGEQYF. Here the CDR3 DNA reads TGTGCCGGCGAGGAGGGTTTCACGGGCGAGCAGTACTTC.